This T cell receptor (beta chain) is drawn from a study of OX40 agonist ivuxolimab in advanced cancers. At the level of the study: A male proportion of just over 80% was recorded, with mean age approximately 64 years and range about 20 to 79.

Profiled with immunoSEQ multiplex PCR; TCRdb holds only in-frame clones, not every one. The repertoire has 19,000 or so clones, about four fifths of them found once; the top ten carry around 20%. Whole-study results and caveats: Expanded clones were, on average, more numerous among CD8+ T cells than CD4+. At doses 0.1 to 3.0 mg/kg, CD4+ and CD8+ clones expanded.

To note about this clone: Its target is unknown.

The sequencing used CD4+ or CD8+ T cells sorted from blood, collected in a trial of the OX40 agonist ivuxolimab. The receptor was derived from an adult with an advanced solid tumor such as melanoma, head and neck, liver or kidney cancer.

The CDR3 DNA reads as TGTGCCAGCAGTCCAGCCCCGGGAAGTGCAAACACCATATATTTT. Translating it yields CASSPAPGSANTIYF. The chain uses TRBV6-5 and TRBJ1-3; D uncertain. V dropped 5 bases and J dropped 6 bases, with 17 bases sitting between them. This CDR3 region has 15 residues. In germline, CDR1 is MNHEY, CDR2 SVGAGI.